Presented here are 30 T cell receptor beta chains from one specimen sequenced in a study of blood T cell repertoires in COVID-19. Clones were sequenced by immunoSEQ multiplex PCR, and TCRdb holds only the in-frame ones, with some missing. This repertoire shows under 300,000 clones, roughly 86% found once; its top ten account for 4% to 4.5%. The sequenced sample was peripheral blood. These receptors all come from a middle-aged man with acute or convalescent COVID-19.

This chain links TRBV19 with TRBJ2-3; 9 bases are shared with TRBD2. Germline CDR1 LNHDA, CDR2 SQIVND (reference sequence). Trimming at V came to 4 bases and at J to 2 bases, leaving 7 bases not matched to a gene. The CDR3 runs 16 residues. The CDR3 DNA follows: TGTGCCAGTAGTACCGCGGGACTAGCCCCCACAGATACGCAGTATTTT. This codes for CASSTAGLAPTDTQYF.

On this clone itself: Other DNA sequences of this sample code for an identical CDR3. CDR3 bases: TGCGCCAGCAGCTTGGGACTTGGAGAGAACACTGAAGCTTTCTTT. Translated, it gives CASSLGLGENTEAFF. The chain couples TRBV5-1 to TRBJ1-1, with no clear D. The germline gives CDR1 SGHRS, CDR2 YFSETQ. CDR3 length: 15 amino acids. The germline V and J ends were trimmed by 0 bases and 1 base, with 10 bases remaining between them.

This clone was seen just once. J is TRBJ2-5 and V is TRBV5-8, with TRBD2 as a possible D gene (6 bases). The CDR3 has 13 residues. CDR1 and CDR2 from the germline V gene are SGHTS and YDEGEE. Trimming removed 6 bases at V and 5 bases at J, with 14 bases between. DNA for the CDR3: TGTGCCAGCAACCTTCTCCGGGGGGAGACCCAGTACTTC. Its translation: CASNLLRGETQYF.

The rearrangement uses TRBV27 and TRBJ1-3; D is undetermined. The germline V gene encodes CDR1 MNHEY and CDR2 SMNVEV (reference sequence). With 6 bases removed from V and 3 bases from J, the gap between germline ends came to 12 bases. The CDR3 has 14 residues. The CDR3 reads CASRGGGLGNTIYF. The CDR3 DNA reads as TGTGCCAGCAGGGGTGGAGGCCTTGGAAACACCATATATTTT.

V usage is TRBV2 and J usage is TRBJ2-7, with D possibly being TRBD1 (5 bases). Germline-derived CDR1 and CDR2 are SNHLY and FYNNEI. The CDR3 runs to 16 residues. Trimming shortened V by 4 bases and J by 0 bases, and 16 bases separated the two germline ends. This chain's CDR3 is CASSVPWTDNSYEQYF. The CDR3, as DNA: TGTGCCAGCAGTGTCCCCTGGACGGACAACTCCTACGAGCAGTACTTC.

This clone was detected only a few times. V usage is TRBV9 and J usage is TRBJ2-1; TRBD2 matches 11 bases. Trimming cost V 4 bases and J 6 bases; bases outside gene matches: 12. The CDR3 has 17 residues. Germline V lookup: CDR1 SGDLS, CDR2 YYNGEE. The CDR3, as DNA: TGTGCCAGCAGCCCCCGGGTTAGCGGGAGGGGGGTCAATGAGCAGTTCTTC. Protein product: CASSPRVSGRGVNEQFF.

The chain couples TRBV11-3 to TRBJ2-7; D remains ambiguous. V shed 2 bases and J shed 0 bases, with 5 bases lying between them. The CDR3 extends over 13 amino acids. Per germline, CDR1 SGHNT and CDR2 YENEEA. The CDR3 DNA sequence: TGTGCCAGCAGCTTATCAGGCTCCTACGAGCAGTACTTC. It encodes CASSLSGSYEQYF. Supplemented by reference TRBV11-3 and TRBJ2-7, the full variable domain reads EAGVVQSPRYKIIEKKQPVAFWCNPISGHNTLYWYLQNLGQGPELLIRYENEEAVDDSQLPKDRFSAERLKGVDSTLKIQPAELGDSAVYLCASSLSGSYEQYFGPGTRLTVT.

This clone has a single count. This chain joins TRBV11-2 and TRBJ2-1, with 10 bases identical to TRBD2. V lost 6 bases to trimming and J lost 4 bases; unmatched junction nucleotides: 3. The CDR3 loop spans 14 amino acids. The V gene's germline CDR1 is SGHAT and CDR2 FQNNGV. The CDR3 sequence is CASRSSGSYNEQFF. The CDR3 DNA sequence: TGTGCCAGCAGGTCTAGCGGGAGTTACAATGAGCAGTTCTTC. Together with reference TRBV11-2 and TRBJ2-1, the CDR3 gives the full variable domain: EAGVAQSPRYKIIEKRQSVAFWCNPISGHATLYWYQQILGQGPKLLIQFQNNGVVDDSQLPKDRFSAERLKGVDSTLKIQPAKLEDSAVYLCASRSSGSYNEQFFGPGTRLTVL.

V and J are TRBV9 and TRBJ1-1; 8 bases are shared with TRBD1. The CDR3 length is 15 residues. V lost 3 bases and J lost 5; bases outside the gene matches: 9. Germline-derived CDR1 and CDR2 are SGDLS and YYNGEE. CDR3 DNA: TGTGCCAGCAGCGCTCCCAGGGGGCCAAGGACTGAAGCTTTCTTT. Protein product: CASSAPRGPRTEAFF.

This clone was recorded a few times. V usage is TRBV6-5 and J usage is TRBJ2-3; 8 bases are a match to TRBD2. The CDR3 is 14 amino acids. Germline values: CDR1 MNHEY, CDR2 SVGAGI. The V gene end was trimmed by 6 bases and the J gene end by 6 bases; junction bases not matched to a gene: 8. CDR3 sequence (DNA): TGTGCCAGCAGGGGAGCGGGGGCCTGGGATACGCAGTATTTT. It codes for CASRGAGAWDTQYF.

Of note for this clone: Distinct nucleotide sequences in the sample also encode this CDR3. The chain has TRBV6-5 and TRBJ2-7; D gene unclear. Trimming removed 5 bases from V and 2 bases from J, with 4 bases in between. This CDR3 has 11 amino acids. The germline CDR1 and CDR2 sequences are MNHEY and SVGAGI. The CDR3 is CASSPAYEQYF. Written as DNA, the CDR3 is TGTGCCAGCAGTCCCGCCTACGAGCAGTACTTC.

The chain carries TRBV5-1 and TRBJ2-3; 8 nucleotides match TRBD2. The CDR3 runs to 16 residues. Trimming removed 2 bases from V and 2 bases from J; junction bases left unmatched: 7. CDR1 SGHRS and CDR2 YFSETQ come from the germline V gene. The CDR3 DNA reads TGCGCCAGCAGCTTAAATAGCGGGACTAACACAGATACGCAGTATTTT. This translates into CASSLNSGTNTDTQYF.

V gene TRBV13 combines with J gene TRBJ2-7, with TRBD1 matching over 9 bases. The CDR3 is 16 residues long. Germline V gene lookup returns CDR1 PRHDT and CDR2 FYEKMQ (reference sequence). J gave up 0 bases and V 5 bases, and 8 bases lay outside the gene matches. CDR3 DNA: TGTGCCAGCAGCAGAACCGGGACAGGGAGCTCCTACGAGCAGTACTTC. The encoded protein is CASSRTGTGSSYEQYF. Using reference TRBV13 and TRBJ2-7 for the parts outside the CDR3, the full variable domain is AAGVIQSPRHLIKEKRETATLKCYPIPRHDTVYWYQQGPGQDPQFLISFYEKMQSDKGSIPDRFSAQQFSDYHSELNMSSLELGDSALYFCASSRTGTGSSYEQYFGPGTRLTVT.

The DNA for the CDR3 is TGTGCCAGCAGCGGGCCGGGACAGGCTAACTATGGCTACACCTTC. This gives the protein CASSGPGQANYGYTF. The chain uses TRBV9 and TRBJ1-2; 8 bases match TRBD1. The CDR3 spans 15 residues. CDR1 is SGDLS and CDR2 is YYNGEE in the germline V gene. V lost 3 bases and J lost 0; bases outside the gene matches: 4.

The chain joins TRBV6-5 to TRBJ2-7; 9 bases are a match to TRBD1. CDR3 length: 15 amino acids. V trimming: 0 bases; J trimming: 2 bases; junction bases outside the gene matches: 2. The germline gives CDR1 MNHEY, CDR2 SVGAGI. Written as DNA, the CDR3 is TGTGCCAGCAGTTACTCGACAGGGGGAGCCTACGAGCAGTACTTC. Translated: CASSYSTGGAYEQYF.

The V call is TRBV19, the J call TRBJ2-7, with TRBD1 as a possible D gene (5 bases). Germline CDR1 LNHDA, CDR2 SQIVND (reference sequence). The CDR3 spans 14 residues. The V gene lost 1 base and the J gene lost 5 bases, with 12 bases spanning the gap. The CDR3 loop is CASSIGTGFNEQYF. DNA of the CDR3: TGTGCCAGTAGTATAGGTACAGGATTTAACGAGCAGTACTTC.

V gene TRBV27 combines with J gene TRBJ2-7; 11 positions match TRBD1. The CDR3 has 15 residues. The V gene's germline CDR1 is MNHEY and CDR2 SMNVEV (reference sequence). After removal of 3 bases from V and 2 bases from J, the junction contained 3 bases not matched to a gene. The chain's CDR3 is CASSFSGQGAYEQYF. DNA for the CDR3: TGTGCCAGCAGTTTTTCGGGACAGGGGGCCTACGAGCAGTACTTC.

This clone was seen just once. In DNA form, the CDR3 reads TGTGCCAGCAGCCCGAATCCGGGACAGGGACGTCAGCCCCAGCATTTT. It encodes CASSPNPGQGRQPQHF. The V and J genes are TRBV7-2 and TRBJ1-5; TRBD1 agrees at 9 bases. Germline V gives CDR1 SGHTA, CDR2 FQGNSA. V lost 5 bases to trimming and J lost 6 bases; unmatched junction nucleotides: 11. The CDR3 spans 16 residues.

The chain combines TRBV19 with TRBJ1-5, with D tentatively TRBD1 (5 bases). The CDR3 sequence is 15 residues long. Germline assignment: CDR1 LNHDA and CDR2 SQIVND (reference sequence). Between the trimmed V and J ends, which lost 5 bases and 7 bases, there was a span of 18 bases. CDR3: CASSGSRGQGQPQHF. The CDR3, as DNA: TGTGCCAGTAGTGGGTCCCGTGGGCAGGGCCAGCCCCAGCATTTT.

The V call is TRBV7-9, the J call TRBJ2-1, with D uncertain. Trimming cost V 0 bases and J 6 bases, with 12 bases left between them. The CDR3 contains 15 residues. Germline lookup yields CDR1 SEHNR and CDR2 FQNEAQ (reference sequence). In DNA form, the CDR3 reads TGTGCCAGCAGCTTAGCGTCACAATCGGGCAATGAGCAGTTCTTC. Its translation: CASSLASQSGNEQFF.

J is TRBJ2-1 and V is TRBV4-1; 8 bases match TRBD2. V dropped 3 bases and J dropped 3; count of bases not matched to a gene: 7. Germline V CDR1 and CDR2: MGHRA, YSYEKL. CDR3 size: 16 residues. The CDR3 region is CASSQTGTRFYNEQFF. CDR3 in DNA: TGCGCCAGCAGCCAGACCGGGACTAGATTCTACAATGAGCAGTTCTTC.

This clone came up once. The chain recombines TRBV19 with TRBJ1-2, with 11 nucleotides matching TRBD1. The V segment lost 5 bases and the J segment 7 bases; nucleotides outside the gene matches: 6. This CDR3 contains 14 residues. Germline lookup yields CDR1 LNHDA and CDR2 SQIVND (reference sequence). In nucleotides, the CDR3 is TGTGCCAGTAGTGCGGACAGGGGGCGAATTGGCTACACCTTC. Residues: CASSADRGRIGYTF.

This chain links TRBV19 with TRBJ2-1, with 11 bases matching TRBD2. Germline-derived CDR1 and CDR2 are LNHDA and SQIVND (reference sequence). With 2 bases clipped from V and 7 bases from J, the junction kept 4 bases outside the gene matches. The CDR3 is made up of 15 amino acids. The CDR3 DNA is TGTGCCAGTAGTATATTAGCGGGAGGGCCAAATGAGCAGTTCTTC. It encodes CASSILAGGPNEQFF.

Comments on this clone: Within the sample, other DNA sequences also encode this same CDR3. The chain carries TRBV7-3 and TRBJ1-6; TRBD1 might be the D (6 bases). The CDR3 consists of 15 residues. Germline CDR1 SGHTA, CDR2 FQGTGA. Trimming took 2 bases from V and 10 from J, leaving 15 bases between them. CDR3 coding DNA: TGTGCCAGCAGCTTAGGGGGCGCGGGGGGGTCACCCCTCCACTTT. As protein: CASSLGGAGGSPLHF.

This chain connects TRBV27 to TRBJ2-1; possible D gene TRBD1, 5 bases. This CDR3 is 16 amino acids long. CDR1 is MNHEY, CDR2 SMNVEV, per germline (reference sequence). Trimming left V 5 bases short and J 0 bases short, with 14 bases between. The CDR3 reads CASSPLQVASYNEQFF. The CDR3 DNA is TGTGCCAGCAGTCCCTTACAGGTCGCCTCCTACAATGAGCAGTTCTTC.

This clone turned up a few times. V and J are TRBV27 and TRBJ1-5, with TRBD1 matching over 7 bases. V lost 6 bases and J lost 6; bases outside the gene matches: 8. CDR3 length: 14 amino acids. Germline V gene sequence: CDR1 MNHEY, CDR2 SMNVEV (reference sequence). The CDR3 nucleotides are TGTGCCAGCAGGAAGGGGGCCTGGGGTCAGCCCCAGCATTTT. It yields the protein CASRKGAWGQPQHF.

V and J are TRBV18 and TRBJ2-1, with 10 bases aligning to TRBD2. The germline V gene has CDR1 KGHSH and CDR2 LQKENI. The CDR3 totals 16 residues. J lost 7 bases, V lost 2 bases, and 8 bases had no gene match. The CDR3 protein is CASSPNSGGQGNEQFF. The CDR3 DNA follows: TGTGCCAGCTCACCAAATAGCGGGGGGCAGGGGAATGAGCAGTTCTTC. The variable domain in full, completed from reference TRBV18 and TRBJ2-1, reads NAGVMQNPRHLVRRRGQEARLRCSPMKGHSHVYWYRQLPEEGLKFMVYLQKENIIDESGMPKERFSAEFPKEGPSILRIQQVVRGDSAAYFCASSPNSGGQGNEQFFGPGTRLTVL.

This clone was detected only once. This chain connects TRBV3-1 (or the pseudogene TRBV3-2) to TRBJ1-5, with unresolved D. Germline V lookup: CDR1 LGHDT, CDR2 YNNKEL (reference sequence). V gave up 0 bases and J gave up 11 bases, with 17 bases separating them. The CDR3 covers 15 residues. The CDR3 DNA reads TGTGCCAGCAGCCAAGAAGTACAGAGTGCAGCTTCCCAGCATTTT. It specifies CASSQEVQSAASQHF.

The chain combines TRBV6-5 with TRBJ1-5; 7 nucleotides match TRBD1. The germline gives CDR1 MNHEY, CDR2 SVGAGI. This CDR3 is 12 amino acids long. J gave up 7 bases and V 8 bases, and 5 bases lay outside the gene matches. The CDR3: CASEGGWQPQHF. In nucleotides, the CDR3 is TGTGCCAGCGAAGGGGGCTGGCAGCCCCAGCATTTT.

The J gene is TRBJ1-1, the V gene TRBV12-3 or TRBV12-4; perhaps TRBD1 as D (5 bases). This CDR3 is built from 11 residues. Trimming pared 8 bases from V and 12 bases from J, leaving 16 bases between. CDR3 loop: CASAKGSPTFF. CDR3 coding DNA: TGTGCCAGCGCTAAGGGGTCTCCCACTTTCTTT.